One sample yielded the 8 T cell receptor beta chains listed below, sequenced in a study of blood T cell repertoires in COVID-19. Using immunoSEQ multiplex PCR, the repertoire was profiled, and TCRdb retains in-frame clones only, with some absent. The sample has approximately 200,000 clones, just under 90% seen once. The sample taken for sequencing was PBMCs or T cells enriched from blood (not recorded which). The receptors here all came from a man younger than 45 who had recovered from COVID-19.

This rearrangement joins TRBV4-1 to TRBJ2-1, with 8 bases identical to TRBD2. This CDR3 spans 16 amino acids. The ends lost 3 bases at V and 8 bases at J; junction bases unmatched: 12. Looked up from germline, CDR1 is MGHRA and CDR2 is YSYEKL. DNA of the CDR3: TGCGCCAGCAGCCAGCCCACTAGCGGCCGTGGGTATGAGCAGTTCTTC. It codes for CASSQPTSGRGYEQFF.

J is TRBJ1-5 and V is TRBV9; 9 nucleotides align to TRBD1. The length of the CDR3 is 16 residues. The germline CDR1 and CDR2 sequences are SGDLS and YYNGEE. V lost 3 bases to trimming and J lost 0 bases; unmatched junction nucleotides: 4. The CDR3 here is CASSGTGDYSNQPQHF. In nucleotides, the CDR3 is TGTGCCAGCAGCGGGACAGGGGACTATAGCAATCAGCCCCAGCATTTT.

This rearrangement joins TRBV2 to TRBJ1-1, with a tentative D call TRBD1 (5 bases). Per the germline V gene, CDR1 is SNHLY and CDR2 is FYNNEI. There are 13 residues in the CDR3. The V end lost 7 bases, the J end lost 4 bases, and 13 bases lay between the germline ends. The CDR3 nucleotides read TGTGCCAGCAAGAGGACCAGGGTCACTGAAGCTTTCTTT. This codes for CASKRTRVTEAFF. Supplemented by reference TRBV2 and TRBJ1-1, the full variable domain reads EPEVTQTPSHQVTQMGQEVILRCVPISNHLYFYWYRQILGQKVEFLVSFYNNEISEKSEIFDDQFSVERPDGSNFTLKIRSTKLEDSAMYFCASKRTRVTEAFFGQGTRLTVV.

The V gene is TRBV5-1, the J gene TRBJ2-5; D remains unclear. There are 13 residues in the CDR3. The V end was cut by 0 bases, the J end by 7 bases, with 10 bases between. Germline V lookup: CDR1 SGHRS, CDR2 YFSETQ. The CDR3 region is CASSLAMGPTQYF. In nucleotides, the CDR3 is TGCGCCAGCAGCTTGGCCATGGGCCCGACCCAGTACTTC. Full variable domain (outside the CDR3, taken from reference TRBV5-1 and TRBJ2-5): KAGVTQTPRYLIKTRGQQVTLSCSPISGHRSVSWYQQTPGQGLQFLFEYFSETQRNKGNFPGRFSGRQFSNSRSEMNVSTLELGDSALYLCASSLAMGPTQYFGPGTRLLVL.

The chain recombines TRBV4-3 with TRBJ2-3, with D uncertain. Per germline, CDR1 LGHNA and CDR2 YSLEER. V lost 0 bases and J 0 bases, leaving 4 bases between the germline ends. The CDR3 is made up of 14 amino acids. The CDR3 here is CASSQDRSTDTQYF. The CDR3 nucleotides are TGCGCCAGCAGCCAAGACAGAAGCACAGATACGCAGTATTTT.

The rearrangement joins TRBV18 to TRBJ2-7; 8 positions match TRBD1. CDR1 and CDR2 from the germline V gene are KGHSH and LQKENI. CDR3 length: 15 residues. Trimming at V came to 2 bases and at J to 0 bases, leaving 3 bases not matched to a gene. The CDR3 bases are TGTGCCAGCTCACCAAAGACAGGGGTCTCCTACGAGCAGTACTTC. Amino acid sequence: CASSPKTGVSYEQYF.

This clone has just one count. The chain has TRBV3-1 (or the pseudogene TRBV3-2) and TRBJ1-3; 7 bases line up with TRBD1. Germline CDR1 is LGHDT and CDR2 is YNNKEL (reference sequence). This CDR3 has 15 residues. V was pared by 4 bases and J by 4 bases, with 7 bases of the junction left unmatched. In DNA form, the CDR3 reads TGTGCCAGCAGCCGAAAGACAGGGTCCGGAAACACCATATATTTT. Protein: CASSRKTGSGNTIYF.

The rearrangement links TRBV30 to TRBJ1-1, with D perhaps matching TRBD1 (5 bases). V lost 1 base to trimming and J lost 10 bases, with 16 bases between them. This CDR3 has 13 residues. The germline CDR1 and CDR2 sequences are GTSNPN and SVGIG (reference sequence). The DNA for the CDR3 is TGTGCCTGGAGTGGGGAGGTCAGGGTCGGAGCTTTCTTT. Its protein product is CAWSGEVRVGAFF. The complete variable domain, with remaining parts taken from reference TRBV30 and TRBJ1-1, reads SQTIHQWPATLVQPVGSPLSLECTVEGTSNPNLYWYRQAAGRGLQLLFYSVGIGQISSEVPQNLSASRPQDRQFILSSKKLLLSDSGFYLCAWSGEVRVGAFFGQGTRLTVV.